The rows below give T cell receptor beta chains drawn from one sample of a study of cytomegalovirus exposure and HLA in healthy donors. The table came from immunoSEQ multiplex PCR; TCRdb's copy has only in-frame clones and leaves some out. In the table there are 260,000 or so clones, 88% of which are singletons. The sequenced sample consisted of PBMCs. The source of these receptors is a woman younger than 35 in good health and CMV-seronegative. Both conserved end residues are part of each CDR3. Clone size is shown for a subset of rows, as once, few, many or a class of expanded clone.

V gene	J gene	clone size	CDR3 protein
TRBV28	TRBJ2-1	-	CASMGGLGGEQFF
TRBV30	TRBJ1-2	-	CAWGNGVGGGYTF
TRBV2	TRBJ1-1	-	CASKRVVEAFF
TRBV27	TRBJ2-1	-	CASMLGLGSPNEQFF
TRBV2	TRBJ2-7	-	CAGTSDSYEQYF
TRBV27	TRBJ2-2	-	CASSPGVGPGELFF
TRBV5-1	TRBJ2-3	-	CASSLQGARIDTQYF
TRBV5-1	TRBJ2-1	-	CASRLVLFNNEQFF
TRBV5-4	TRBJ1-1	once	CASSLVRNTEAFF
TRBV28	TRBJ2-7	-	CASSLSTSALAPSYEQYF
TRBV25-1	TRBJ2-1	-	CASRPAGGHEQFF
TRBV15	TRBJ2-7	-	CATVEDKFYEQYF
TRBV30	TRBJ1-1	-	CAWSFLGTGVTEAFF
TRBV6-1	TRBJ2-5	-	CASRRDQETQYF
TRBV10-1	TRBJ2-7	-	CASSETSGRGEQYF
TRBV5-1	TRBJ1-1	-	CASSLEGIRTEAFF
TRBV5-1	TRBJ1-5	once	CASPSWVRDQPQHF
TRBV28	TRBJ1-5	-	CASNPQGSNQPQHF
TRBV11-2	TRBJ2-1	-	CASSSLSTGYNEQFF
TRBV10-2	TRBJ2-3	-	CASCIGADTQYF
TRBV4-3	TRBJ1-5	-	CASSQDISDTQPQHF
TRBV28	TRBJ1-3	-	CASSLFDRGGGNTIYF